This T cell receptor (beta chain) originates from a study of T cell repertoires in cytomegalovirus infection. Study-level information: Matching HLA type, along with CMV infection, was indicated by public TCR beta signatures.

Study-wide results and caveats: Dominating the ex vivo response were TCR beta clonotypes that were CMV-specific and HLA-C-restricted.

TCRdb recomputed calls from the reads with MiXCR, one row per CDR3 protein. The sample consists of about 600,000 distinct CDR3 sequences, about 24% of them appearing once. Many counts were recorded for this clonotype. Its antigen is not known. The sequence was collected from a human donor in good health (CMV status not recorded). Some clones in this sample may be carry-over from other donors' samples. Sequencing was done on a sample of CD8+ T cells from PBMCs.

CDR3 bases: TGTGCCAGCAGCTTAGATCCCCCGGGTACCGGGGAGCTGTTTTTT. This sequence encodes CASSLDPPGTGELFF. The chain joins TRBV11-3 to TRBJ2-2; D gene uncertain. Germline lookup yields CDR1 SGHNT and CDR2 YENEEA. Trimming left V 0 bases short and J 5 bases short, with 10 bases between. This CDR3 comprises 15 residues.